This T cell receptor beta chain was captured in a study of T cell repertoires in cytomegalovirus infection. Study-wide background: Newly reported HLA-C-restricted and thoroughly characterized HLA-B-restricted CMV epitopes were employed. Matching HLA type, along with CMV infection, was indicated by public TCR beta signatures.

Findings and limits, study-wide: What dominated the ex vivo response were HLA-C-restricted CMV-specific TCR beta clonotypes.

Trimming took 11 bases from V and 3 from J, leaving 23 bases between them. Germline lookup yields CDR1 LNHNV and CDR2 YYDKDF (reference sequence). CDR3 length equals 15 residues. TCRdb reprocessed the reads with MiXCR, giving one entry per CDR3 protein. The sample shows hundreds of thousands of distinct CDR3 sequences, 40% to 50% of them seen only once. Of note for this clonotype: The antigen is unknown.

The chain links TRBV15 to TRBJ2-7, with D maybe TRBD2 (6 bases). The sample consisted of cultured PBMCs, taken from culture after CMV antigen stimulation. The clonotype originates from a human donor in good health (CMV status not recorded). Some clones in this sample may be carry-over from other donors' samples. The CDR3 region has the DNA TGTGCCGCGGGATCGGGGACGGCGGAGCTCTACGAGCAGTACTTC. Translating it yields CAAGSGTAELYEQYF.